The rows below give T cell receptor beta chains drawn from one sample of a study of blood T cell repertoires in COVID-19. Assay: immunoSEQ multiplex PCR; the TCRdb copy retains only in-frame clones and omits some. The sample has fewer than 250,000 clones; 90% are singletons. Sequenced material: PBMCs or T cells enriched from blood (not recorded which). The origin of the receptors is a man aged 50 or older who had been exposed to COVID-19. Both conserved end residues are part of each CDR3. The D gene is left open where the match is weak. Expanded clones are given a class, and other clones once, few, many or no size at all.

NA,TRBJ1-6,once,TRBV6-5,CASGTDYNSPLHF,TGTGCCAGCGGGACTGATTATAATTCACCCCTCCACTTT
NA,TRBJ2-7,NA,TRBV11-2,CASSLTGLGYEQYF,TGTGCCAGCAGCTTGACAGGCTTAGGCTACGAGCAGTACTTC
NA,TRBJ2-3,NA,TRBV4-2,CASSQDGRTDTQYF,TGTGCCAGCAGCCAAGATGGGCGCACAGATACGCAGTATTTT
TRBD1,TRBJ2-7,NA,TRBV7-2,CASSLGQGTYEQYF,TGTGCCAGCAGCCTGGGACAGGGGACCTACGAGCAGTACTTC
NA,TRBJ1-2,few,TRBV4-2,CASSQEAGYTF,TGTGCCAGCAGCCAAGAGGCTGGCTACACCTTC
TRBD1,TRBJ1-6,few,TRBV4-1,CASSQATGRVSPLHF,TGCGCCAGCAGCCAAGCGACAGGGAGAGTTTCACCCCTCCACTTT
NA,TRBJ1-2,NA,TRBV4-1,CASSQGWGDDYTF,TGCGCCAGCAGCCAAGGATGGGGGGATGACTACACCTTC
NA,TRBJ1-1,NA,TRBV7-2,CASSLAEAGLTEAFF,TGTGCCAGCAGCTTAGCTGAGGCGGGTTTAACTGAAGCTTTCTTT
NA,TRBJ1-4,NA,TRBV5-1,CASSLIGVGEKLFF,TGCGCCAGCAGCTTGATAGGGGTGGGTGAAAAACTGTTTTTT
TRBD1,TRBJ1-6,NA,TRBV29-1,CSASTGQEDSPLHF,TGCAGCGCCTCAACGGGACAGGAGGATTCACCCCTCCACTTT
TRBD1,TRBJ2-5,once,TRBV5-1,CASSFQGAAQETQYF,TGCGCCAGCAGCTTTCAGGGGGCGGCCCAAGAGACCCAGTACTTC
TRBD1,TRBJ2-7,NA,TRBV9,CASSVGPGQGDEQYF,TGTGCCAGCAGCGTAGGCCCGGGACAGGGCGACGAGCAGTACTTC
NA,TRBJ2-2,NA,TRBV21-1,CASTPKPPRGGKNTGELFF,TGTGCCAGCACCCCAAAACCACCCCGGGGAGGGAAGAACACCGGGGAGCTGTTTTTT
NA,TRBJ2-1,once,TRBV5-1,CASRPWEKNEQFF,TGCGCCAGCCGCCCGTGGGAGAAGAATGAGCAGTTCTTC
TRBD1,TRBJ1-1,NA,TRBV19,CASSHRGDTEAFF,TGTGCCAGTAGCCACAGGGGGGACACTGAAGCTTTCTTT
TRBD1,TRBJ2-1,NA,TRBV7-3,CASSSTGGSYNEQFF,TGTGCCAGCAGTAGTACAGGGGGTTCGTACAATGAGCAGTTCTTC
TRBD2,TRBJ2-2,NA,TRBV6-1,CASSEYWEGIENTGELFF,TGTGCCAGCAGTGAATATTGGGAGGGTATCGAAAACACCGGGGAGCTGTTTTTT
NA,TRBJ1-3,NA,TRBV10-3,CANGGFSGNTIYF,TGTGCTAACGGGGGGTTTTCTGGAAACACCATATATTTT
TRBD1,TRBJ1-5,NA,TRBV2,CASGGQGVQPQHF,TGTGCCAGCGGGGGACAGGGTGTTCAGCCCCAGCATTTT
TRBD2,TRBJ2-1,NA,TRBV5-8,CASSIGTSAYNEQFF,TGTGCCAGCAGCATAGGGACTAGCGCGTACAATGAGCAGTTCTTC
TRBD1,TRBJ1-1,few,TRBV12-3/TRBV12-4,CASKGTENTEAFF,TGTGCCAGCAAAGGGACAGAGAACACTGAAGCTTTCTTT
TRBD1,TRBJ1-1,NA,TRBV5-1,CASPTRTGVLMNTEAFF,TGCGCCAGCCCAACCAGGACAGGGGTTTTAATGAACACTGAAGCTTTCTTT
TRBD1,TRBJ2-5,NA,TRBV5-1,CASSTQTGSGETQYF,TGCGCCAGCAGCACCCAGACAGGGTCGGGTGAGACCCAGTACTTC
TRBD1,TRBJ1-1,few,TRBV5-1,CASSSETGGTEAFF,TGCGCCAGCAGCTCGGAAACAGGGGGCACTGAAGCTTTCTTT
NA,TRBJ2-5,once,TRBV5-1,CASSLGQRETQYF,TGCGCCAGCAGCTTGGGACAGAGGGAGACCCAGTACTTC
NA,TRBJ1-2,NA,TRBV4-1,CASSQDHGIGYGYTF,TGCGCCAGCAGCCAAGATCACGGGATTGGGTATGGCTACACCTTC
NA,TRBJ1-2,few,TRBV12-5,CASGLVHERSNYGYTF,TGTGCTAGTGGTTTGGTACATGAAAGGAGTAACTATGGCTACACCTTC
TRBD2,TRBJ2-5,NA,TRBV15,CATSRGSGDYQETQYF,TGTGCCACCAGCAGAGGTAGCGGGGACTACCAAGAGACCCAGTACTTC
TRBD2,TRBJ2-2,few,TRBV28,CASREGDGELFF,TGTGCCAGCCGGGAGGGGGACGGGGAGCTGTTTTTT
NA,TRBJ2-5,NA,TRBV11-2,CASNRLRRHQETQYF,TGTGCCAGCAACCGTCTGAGGCGGCACCAAGAGACCCAGTACTTC
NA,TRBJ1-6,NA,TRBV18,CASSPNGRGNSPLHF,TGTGCCAGCTCACCCAATGGGAGGGGTAATTCACCCCTCCACTTT
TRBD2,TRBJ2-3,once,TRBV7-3,CASSLMASGVTDTQYF,TGTGCCAGCAGCTTAATGGCTAGCGGGGTAACAGATACGCAGTATTTT
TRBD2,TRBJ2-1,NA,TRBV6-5,CASSPGTSGRNEQFF,TGTGCCAGCTCCCCCGGGACTAGCGGGAGAAATGAGCAGTTCTTC